These T cell receptor beta chains were read from a single sample in a study of blood T cell repertoires in COVID-19. Clones were read by immunoSEQ multiplex PCR, and TCRdb kept only the in-frame ones, dropping some. The table records about 230,000 clones, just over 85% of them present only once. Sequencing input: PBMCs or T cells enriched from blood (not recorded which). These receptors originate from a young man who had recovered from COVID-19. CDR3s include the opening cysteine and the closing phenylalanine or tryptophan. The order of the fields is J gene, V gene, CDR3 protein.

TRBJ1-4	TRBV2	CASKEGPTELFF
TRBJ2-2	TRBV7-9	CASSRGLVGTGELFF
TRBJ1-1	TRBV12-3/TRBV12-4	CASSPRMNTEAFF
TRBJ2-1	TRBV27	CASSLGPLWYNEQFF
TRBJ2-2	TRBV5-1	CASSDNQGSTGELFF
TRBJ2-7	TRBV20-1	CSASSVHEQYF
TRBJ1-1	TRBV7-9	CASSPRDWGDTEAFF
TRBJ1-2	TRBV19	CASSIFRGEGGYTF
TRBJ2-2	TRBV18	CASSRRDVTGELFF
TRBJ1-5	TRBV30	CAWSGGGGQPQHF
TRBJ2-1	TRBV9	CASSTEREGGNEQFF
TRBJ1-4	TRBV10-1	CASSEDRGGEKLFF
TRBJ2-7	TRBV5-1	CASSPPGQGVSYEQYF
TRBJ2-1	TRBV12-5	CASGLRPDSGYNEQFF
TRBJ1-6	TRBV19	CASLGQHNSPLHF
TRBJ2-7	TRBV7-9	CASSRQSPSEQYF
TRBJ2-3	TRBV2	CASGREGPPDTQYF
TRBJ1-2	TRBV7-9	CASSFKGAAGYTF
TRBJ1-5	TRBV27	CASSSGATSNQPQHF
TRBJ2-7	TRBV10-3	CAISERETSGVEQYF
TRBJ1-4	TRBV7-9	CASSLARDGGKLFF
TRBJ1-3	TRBV3-1/TRBV3-2	CASSLGSRNTIYF
TRBJ1-1	TRBV11-3	CASSQDGTNTEAFF
TRBJ2-2	TRBV4-1	CASSQGQGWTGELFF
TRBJ2-3	TRBV3-1/TRBV3-2	CASSQGQGDMQYF
TRBJ1-2	TRBV6-5	CASRRGQGFYGYTF
TRBJ2-5	TRBV2	CASSDREGLAGDLETQYF
TRBJ1-5	TRBV30	CAWSVAGNQPQHF
TRBJ1-1	TRBV3-1/TRBV3-2	CASSRRQGRTEAFF